The TCR beta chain under discussion was sequenced for a study of blood T cell repertoires in COVID-19. The germline V gene has CDR1 SGDLS and CDR2 YYNGEE. Trimming took off 0 bases at V and 2 bases at J, with 10 bases between the two ends. This CDR3 region has 15 residues. Per the authors' pipeline: The authors estimated nucleated cell counts from reference gene primer amplification. TCRdb's copy holds only in-frame clones and misses some; the assay was immunoSEQ multiplex PCR. V and J calls and clone size come straight from that table; D and trimming were deduced from the DNA. The table has 150,000 to 200,000 clones, about 81% seen once; the top ten hold approximately 12%.

Sequenced: peripheral blood. The J gene is TRBJ2-3, the V gene TRBV9; a weak D match, TRBD1 (5 bases). This sequence was found in an elderly woman with COVID-19, enrolled during active disease. The CDR3 region has the DNA TGTGCCAGCAGCGTAGGACAGATAAACACAGATACGCAGTATTTT. It encodes CASSVGQINTDTQYF.